Listed here are 14 T cell receptor beta chains from one sample, sequenced in a study of identical twins. TCRdb processed the 5' RACE reads anew with MiXCR; each CDR3 protein has one entry. The table shows some 590,000 distinct CDR3 sequences, with 9% to 10% occurring only once. The data also belong to a second study, concerning yellow fever vaccine responses in identical twins.

The sequenced sample consisted of PBMCs. The source is a young woman in good health.

The chain couples TRBV6-5 to TRBJ2-3; D unresolved. V lost 2 bases, J lost 6 bases, and 12 bases lay in between. The germline V gene has CDR1 MNHEY and CDR2 SVGAGI. The CDR3 is 14 amino acids. CDR3 nucleotide sequence: TGTGCCAGCAGTTACGGGCAGTTCGTCGATACGCAGTATTTT. This encodes CASSYGQFVDTQYF.

Ten or more counts support this clonotype. The chain combines TRBV5-1 with TRBJ2-7; D is unclear. CDR1 is SGHRS and CDR2 is YFSETQ in the germline V gene. V dropped 0 bases and J dropped 0 bases, with 13 bases sitting between them. The CDR3 consists of 16 residues. The CDR3 spells CASSLEGSASSYEQYF. DNA for the CDR3: TGCGCCAGCAGCTTGGAGGGATCGGCTAGCTCCTACGAGCAGTACTTC. Combining the CDR3 with reference TRBV5-1 and TRBJ2-7 gives the whole variable domain KAGVTQTPRYLIKTRGQQVTLSCSPISGHRSVSWYQQTPGQGLQFLFEYFSETQRNKGNFPGRFSGRQFSNSRSEMNVSTLELGDSALYLCASSLEGSASSYEQYFGPGTRLTVT.

This clonotype came up a few times. The chain uses TRBV7-2 and TRBJ2-7; 11 bases are shared with TRBD2. CDR3 length: 15 residues. In germline, CDR1 is SGHTA, CDR2 FQGNSA. V shed 4 bases and J 4 bases; nucleotides not matched to a gene: 6. Here the CDR3 DNA reads TGTGCCAGCAGCTGGGGGACTAGCGGTGGTTACGAGCAGTACTTC. Translating it yields CASSWGTSGGYEQYF.

The J gene is TRBJ1-2, the V gene TRBV12-3 or TRBV12-4; 11 nucleotides align to TRBD1. V gave up 1 base and J gave up 6 bases; unmatched junction bases: 4. CDR3 length: 15 amino acids. This CDR3 reads CASSLVRDRGDGYTF. As DNA, the CDR3 is TGTGCCAGCAGTTTAGTCCGGGACAGGGGGGATGGCTACACCTTC.

This clonotype was detected ten times or more. The genes are TRBV12-3 or TRBV12-4 and TRBJ2-3; 12 bases map to TRBD2. The CDR3 is made up of 15 amino acids. Unmatched junction bases numbered 3, after V lost 4 bases and J lost 4 bases. CDR3 bases: TGTGCCAGCAGTTCTAGCGGGGGGGCCCCAGATACGCAGTATTTT. This translates into CASSSSGGAPDTQYF.

The table lists this clonotype with many counts. The genes are TRBV20-1 and TRBJ2-5; D may be TRBD1 (5 bases). This CDR3 is built from 13 residues. Deletions cut 5 bases from V and 4 bases from J, with 14 bases between. Germline CDR1 reads DFQATT; CDR2 reads SNEGSKA (reference sequence). The CDR3 spells CSAPQMGLETQYF. CDR3 sequence (DNA): TGCAGTGCTCCCCAAATGGGGCTAGAGACCCAGTACTTC.

V is TRBV11-1 and J is TRBJ2-1, with TRBD2 matching over 8 bases. Germline values: CDR1 SGHAT, CDR2 FQDESV (reference sequence). The junction had 4 bases not matched to a gene; V was cut back by 2 bases and J by 4 bases. This CDR3 comprises 15 residues. The CDR3: CASSLRPSGYNEQFF. In DNA, the CDR3 is TGTGCCAGCAGCTTAAGGCCTAGCGGGTACAATGAGCAGTTCTTC.

This clonotype appeared many times. The CDR3 coding sequence is TGCAGTGCTAGAGGTCCCGCGGGGAGTGAGCAGTTCTTC. It translates to CSARGPAGSEQFF. This rearrangement joins TRBV20-1 to TRBJ2-1, with D tentatively TRBD2 (6 bases). Trimming took 1 base from V and 9 from J, leaving 13 bases between them. Germline lookup yields CDR1 DFQATT and CDR2 SNEGSKA (reference sequence). There are 13 residues in the CDR3.

This clonotype was seen ten or more times. The chain joins TRBV6-1 to TRBJ2-1, with TRBD2 identical over 11 bases. V trimming: 1 base; J trimming: 5 bases; junction bases outside the gene matches: 1. This CDR3 has 15 amino acids. The V gene's germline CDR1 is MNHNS and CDR2 SASEGT. CDR3 sequence: CASSEGLAGNNEQFF. The CDR3 DNA reads as TGTGCCAGCAGTGAAGGACTAGCGGGGAACAATGAGCAGTTCTTC.

This clonotype was observed many times. The chain recombines TRBV7-8 with TRBJ2-1; D call uncertain. The CDR3 is made up of 12 amino acids. CDR1 is SGHVS, CDR2 FQNEAQ, per germline. V was trimmed by 1 base and J by 7 bases, leaving 5 bases between them. In nucleotides, the CDR3 is TGTGCCAGCAGCTTAGATACTAATGAGCAGTTCTTC. It yields the protein CASSLDTNEQFF.

This clonotype was counted only a few times. V usage is TRBV7-6 and J usage is TRBJ2-5; D remains unclear. The V gene's germline CDR1 is SGHVS and CDR2 FNYEAQ. The V end lost 2 bases, the J end lost 0 bases, and 10 bases lay between the germline ends. The CDR3 is made up of 15 amino acids. The CDR3 nucleotides are TGTGCCAGCAGCTTAAGGTCGAGAAACCAAGAGACCCAGTACTTC. Protein sequence: CASSLRSRNQETQYF. Full variable domain (outside the CDR3, taken from reference TRBV7-6 and TRBJ2-5): GAGVSQSPRYKVTKRGQDVALRCDPISGHVSLYWYRQALGQGPEFLTYFNYEAQQDKSGLPNDRFSAERPEGSISTLTIQRTEQRDSAMYRCASSLRSRNQETQYFGPGTRLLVL.

This clonotype was counted many times. The chain employs TRBV6-2 or TRBV6-3 and TRBJ2-2; possibly TRBD1 for D (6 bases). V lost 6 bases, J lost 5 bases, and 13 bases lay in between. The CDR3 consists of 14 residues. Germline lookup yields CDR1 MNHEY and CDR2 SVGEGT. CDR3: CASRKQGRTGELFF. CDR3 sequence (DNA): TGTGCCAGCAGAAAGCAGGGGAGAACCGGGGAGCTGTTTTTT.

This clonotype was seen at least ten times. V and J are TRBV12-3 or TRBV12-4 and TRBJ2-2, with TRBD2 matching over 7 bases. CDR3 length: 14 amino acids. The ends lost 8 bases at V and 6 bases at J; junction bases unmatched: 9. The CDR3 reads CASQREGRPGELFF. CDR3 DNA sequence: TGTGCCAGCCAAAGGGAGGGAAGGCCCGGGGAGCTGTTTTTT.

The table lists this clonotype with many counts. The chain uses TRBV28 and TRBJ2-7; 10 bases align to TRBD2. This CDR3 is built from 14 residues. Germline CDR1 reads MDHEN; CDR2 reads SYDVKM. V lost 5 bases and J lost 6; bases outside the gene matches: 7. CDR3 region: CASSAQRGGSEQYF. In DNA form, the CDR3 reads TGTGCCAGCAGTGCCCAGCGGGGGGGGAGCGAGCAGTACTTC.